Here is one T cell receptor (beta chain) with its context. The data stem from a study of radiation and T cells in renal cell carcinoma. Measured with immunoSEQ multiplex PCR; TCRdb has only the in-frame clones, and not every one. The table records about 130,000 clones, around 82% of them present only once. Between the trimmed V and J ends, which lost 7 bases and 7 bases, there was a span of 16 bases. The CDR3 is 13 amino acids. Germline values: CDR1 SNHLY, CDR2 FYNNEI. The time point was: blood 2 weeks post-SBRT. Treatment in this sample: 15 Gy SBRT to primary tumor, nephrectomy 4 weeks later. This TCR derives from a man in his forties or fifties with renal cell carcinoma. The sequences come from blood, collected from a patient whose treatment included radiotherapy and nephrectomy. This chain uses TRBV2 with TRBJ1-2; D perhaps matches TRBD1 (5 bases). The CDR3 DNA reads TGTGCCAGCACTACCGATGCGGGGGGTGGCTACACCTTC. Protein sequence: CASTTDAGGGYTF.